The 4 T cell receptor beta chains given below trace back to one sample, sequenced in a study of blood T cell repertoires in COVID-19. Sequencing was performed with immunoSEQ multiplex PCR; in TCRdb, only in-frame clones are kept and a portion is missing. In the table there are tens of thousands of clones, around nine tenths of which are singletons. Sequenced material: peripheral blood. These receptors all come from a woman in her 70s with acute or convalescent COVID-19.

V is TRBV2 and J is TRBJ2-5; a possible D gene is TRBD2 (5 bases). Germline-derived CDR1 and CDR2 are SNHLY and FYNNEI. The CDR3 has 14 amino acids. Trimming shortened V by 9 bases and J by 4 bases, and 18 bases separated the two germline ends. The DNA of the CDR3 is TGTGCCAGGATACTAGTAGGTTTGATAGAGACCCAGTACTTC. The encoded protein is CARILVGLIETQYF.

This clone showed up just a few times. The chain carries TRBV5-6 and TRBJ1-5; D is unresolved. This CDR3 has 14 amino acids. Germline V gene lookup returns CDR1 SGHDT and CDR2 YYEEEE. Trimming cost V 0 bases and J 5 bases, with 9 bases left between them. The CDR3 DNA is TGTGCCAGCAGCTTGGCCCTGGAGGATCAGCCCCAGCATTTT. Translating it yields CASSLALEDQPQHF.

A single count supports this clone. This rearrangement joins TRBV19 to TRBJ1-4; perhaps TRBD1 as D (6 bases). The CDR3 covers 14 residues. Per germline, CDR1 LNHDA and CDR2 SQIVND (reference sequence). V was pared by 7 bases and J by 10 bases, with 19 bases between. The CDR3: CASKVKWTDGKLFF. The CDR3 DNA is TGTGCCAGTAAAGTGAAGTGGACAGACGGAAAACTGTTTTTT.

The DNA of the CDR3 is TGTGCCAGCAGTAGACTAGCGAGCAACACCGGGGAGCTGTTTTTT. Translation gives CASSRLASNTGELFF. The chain uses TRBV6-4 and TRBJ2-2; 8 nucleotides align to TRBD2. Germline CDR1 is MRHNA and CDR2 is SNTAGT. This CDR3 comprises 15 residues. Trimming at V came to 5 bases and at J to 2 bases, leaving 4 bases not matched to a gene.